A single sample gave rise to the 6 T cell receptor beta chains below, sequenced in a study of blood T cell repertoires in COVID-19. Produced via immunoSEQ multiplex PCR; TCRdb's table is partial and in-frame only. The sample yields more than 250,000 clones, about 84% seen once. The sample consisted of peripheral blood. The source is a woman aged 45-65 years with acute or convalescent COVID-19.

This clone was observed a single time. The chain employs TRBV7-3 and TRBJ2-6, with no clear D. The CDR3 is 15 amino acids. In germline, CDR1 is SGHTA, CDR2 FQGTGA. V was clipped by 2 bases and J by 0 bases, with 5 bases between them. The CDR3 loop reads CASSLLPSGANVLTF. The CDR3 nucleotides are TGTGCCAGCAGCTTACTCCCCTCTGGGGCCAACGTCCTGACTTTC. Full variable domain (rest looked up from reference TRBV7-3 and TRBJ2-6): GAGVSQTPSNKVTEKGKYVELRCDPISGHTALYWYRQSLGQGPEFLIYFQGTGAADDSGLPNDRFFAVRPEGSVSTLKIQRTERGDSAVYLCASSLLPSGANVLTFGAGSRLTVL.

This chain connects TRBV10-3 to TRBJ2-2; D perhaps matches TRBD2 (6 bases). V lost 0 bases and J lost 0, with 20 bases in between. From germline, CDR1 is ENHRY and CDR2 SYGVKD. The CDR3 contains 20 residues. The CDR3 protein is CAISESLGRGAGTNTGELFF. DNA of the CDR3: TGTGCCATCAGTGAGTCGTTGGGGCGCGGGGCTGGGACGAACACCGGGGAGCTGTTTTTT.

Note on this clone: The same CDR3 is also encoded by other DNA sequences in this sample. The chain couples TRBV5-1 to TRBJ2-1, with 7 nucleotides matching TRBD2. Germline CDR1 is SGHRS and CDR2 is YFSETQ. The CDR3 runs to 15 residues. The J segment lost 4 bases and the V segment lost 0 bases, leaving 4 bases of the junction unmatched. CDR3 amino acids: CASSLAAGAYNEQFF. As DNA, the CDR3 is TGCGCCAGCAGCTTGGCGGCGGGAGCGTACAATGAGCAGTTCTTC.

The rearrangement links TRBV25-1 to TRBJ2-1; TRBD1 might be the D (5 bases). V was trimmed by 2 bases and J by 2 bases, leaving 10 bases between them. The CDR3 has 15 amino acids. Germline loops: CDR1 MGHDK, CDR2 SYGVNS. The CDR3 DNA is TGTGCCAGCAGTGAAGGTCAGGGTGCCTACAATGAGCAGTTCTTC. Protein product: CASSEGQGAYNEQFF.

The V call is TRBV6-5, the J call TRBJ1-1, with 8 bases identical to TRBD1. V shed 6 bases and J 5 bases; nucleotides not matched to a gene: 11. CDR3 length: 15 residues. Germline V lookup: CDR1 MNHEY, CDR2 SVGAGI. CDR3 amino acids: CASRHQDRVETEAFF. Here the CDR3 DNA reads TGTGCCAGCAGGCACCAGGACAGGGTTGAGACTGAAGCTTTCTTT.

This rearrangement joins TRBV5-6 to TRBJ2-7; D unclear. The germline CDR1 and CDR2 sequences are SGHDT and YYEEEE. This CDR3 has 15 residues. V gave up 3 bases and J gave up 3 bases, with 16 bases separating them. CDR3 DNA: TGTGCCAGCAGCTGGCGAGGATCTAACCTCTACGAGCAGTACTTC. Its protein product is CASSWRGSNLYEQYF.